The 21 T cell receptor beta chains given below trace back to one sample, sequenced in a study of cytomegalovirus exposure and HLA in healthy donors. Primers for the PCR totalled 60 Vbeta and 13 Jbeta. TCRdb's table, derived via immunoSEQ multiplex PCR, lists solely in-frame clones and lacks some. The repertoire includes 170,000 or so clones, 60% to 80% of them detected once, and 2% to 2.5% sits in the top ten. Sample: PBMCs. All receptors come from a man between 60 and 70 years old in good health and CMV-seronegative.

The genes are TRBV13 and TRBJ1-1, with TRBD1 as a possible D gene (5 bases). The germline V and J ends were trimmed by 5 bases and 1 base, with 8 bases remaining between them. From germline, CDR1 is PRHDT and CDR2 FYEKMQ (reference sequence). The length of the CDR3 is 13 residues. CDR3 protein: CASSKTGNTEAFF. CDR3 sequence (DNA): TGTGCCAGCAGCAAAACAGGGAACACTGAAGCTTTCTTT.

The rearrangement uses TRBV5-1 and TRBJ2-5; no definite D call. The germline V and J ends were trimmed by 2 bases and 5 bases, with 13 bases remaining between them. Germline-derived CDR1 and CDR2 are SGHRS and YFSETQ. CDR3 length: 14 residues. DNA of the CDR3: TGCGCCAGCAGCTTAGGAGAGGCCCCTGAGACCCAGTACTTC. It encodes CASSLGEAPETQYF.

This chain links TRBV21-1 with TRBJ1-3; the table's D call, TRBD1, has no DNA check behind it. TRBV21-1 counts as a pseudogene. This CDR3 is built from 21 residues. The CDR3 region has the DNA TGTGCCAGCAGCAAAAGGGGTGGCGCACAGCCTTCGAATTTACCGGGAAACACCATATATTTT. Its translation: CASSKRGGAQPSNLPGNTIYF.

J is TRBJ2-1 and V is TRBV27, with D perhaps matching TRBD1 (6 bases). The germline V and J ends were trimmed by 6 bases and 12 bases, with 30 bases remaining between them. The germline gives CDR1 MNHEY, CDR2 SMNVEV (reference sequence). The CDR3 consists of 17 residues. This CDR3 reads CASRKLRPGASAGMQFF. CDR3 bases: TGTGCCAGCAGAAAGCTGCGACCAGGGGCCTCCGCGGGCATGCAGTTCTTC.

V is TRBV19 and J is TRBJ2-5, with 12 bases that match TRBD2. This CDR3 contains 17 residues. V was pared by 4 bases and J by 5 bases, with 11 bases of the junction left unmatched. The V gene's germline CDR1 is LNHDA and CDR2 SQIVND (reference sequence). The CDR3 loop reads CASSTAGLAGSGETQYF. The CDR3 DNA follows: TGTGCCAGTAGTACTGCCGGACTAGCGGGGAGCGGGGAGACCCAGTACTTC.

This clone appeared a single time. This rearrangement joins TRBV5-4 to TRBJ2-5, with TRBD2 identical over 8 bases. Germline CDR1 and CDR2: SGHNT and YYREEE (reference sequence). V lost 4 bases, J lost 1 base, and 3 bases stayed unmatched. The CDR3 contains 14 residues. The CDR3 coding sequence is TGTGCCAGCAGCGTTACTAGCGGCCAAGAGACCCAGTACTTC. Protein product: CASSVTSGQETQYF.

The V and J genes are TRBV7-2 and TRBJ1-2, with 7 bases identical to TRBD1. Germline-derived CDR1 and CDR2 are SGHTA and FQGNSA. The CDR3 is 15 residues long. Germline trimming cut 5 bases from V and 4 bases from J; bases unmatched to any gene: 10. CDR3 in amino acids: CASSADRAIGYGYTF. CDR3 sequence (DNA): TGTGCCAGCAGCGCAGACAGGGCTATTGGCTATGGCTACACCTTC.

CDR3 amino acids: CASRALFGGSGGRVDEQYF. Written as DNA, the CDR3 is TGTGCCAGCAGGGCCCTTTTCGGGGGTAGCGGGGGGCGTGTGGACGAGCAGTACTTC. The chain recombines TRBV2 with TRBJ2-7, with TRBD2 matching over 10 bases. This CDR3 has 19 residues. The germline gives CDR1 SNHLY, CDR2 FYNNEI. Losses at the gene ends were 6 bases for V and 5 bases for J; bases not matched to a gene: 22.

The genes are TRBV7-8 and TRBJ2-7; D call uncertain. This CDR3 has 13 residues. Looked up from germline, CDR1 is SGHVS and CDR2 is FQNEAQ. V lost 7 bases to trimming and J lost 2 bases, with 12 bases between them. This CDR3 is CASKVGGTYEQYF. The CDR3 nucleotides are TGTGCCAGCAAGGTCGGCGGTACCTACGAGCAGTACTTC.

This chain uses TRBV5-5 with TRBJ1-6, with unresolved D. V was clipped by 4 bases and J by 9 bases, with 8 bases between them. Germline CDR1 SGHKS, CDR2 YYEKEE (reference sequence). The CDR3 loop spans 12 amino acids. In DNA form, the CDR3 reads TGTGCCAGCAGCCCCCCGGGTTCACCCCTCCACTTT. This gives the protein CASSPPGSPLHF.

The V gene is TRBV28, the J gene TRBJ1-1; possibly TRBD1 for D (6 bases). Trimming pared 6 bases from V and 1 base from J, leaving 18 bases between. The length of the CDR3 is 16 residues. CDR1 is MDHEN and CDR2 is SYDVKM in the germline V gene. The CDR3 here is CASSYRGGGGNTEAFF. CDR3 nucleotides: TGTGCCAGCAGCTACCGCGGGGGGGGCGGGAACACTGAAGCTTTCTTT.

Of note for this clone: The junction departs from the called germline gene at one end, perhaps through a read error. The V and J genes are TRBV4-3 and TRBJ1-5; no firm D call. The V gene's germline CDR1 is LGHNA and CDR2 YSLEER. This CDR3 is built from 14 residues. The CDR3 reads CASSQEIRDQPQNF. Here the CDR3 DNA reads TGCGCCAGCAGCCAGGAAATTCGGGATCAGCCCCAGAATTTT.

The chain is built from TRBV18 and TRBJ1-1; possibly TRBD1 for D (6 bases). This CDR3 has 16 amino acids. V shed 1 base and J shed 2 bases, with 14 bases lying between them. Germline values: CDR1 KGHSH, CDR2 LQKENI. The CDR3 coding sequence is TGTGCCAGCTCACCACTTGCCAGGGGACCCAACACTGAAGCTTTCTTT. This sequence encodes CASSPLARGPNTEAFF.

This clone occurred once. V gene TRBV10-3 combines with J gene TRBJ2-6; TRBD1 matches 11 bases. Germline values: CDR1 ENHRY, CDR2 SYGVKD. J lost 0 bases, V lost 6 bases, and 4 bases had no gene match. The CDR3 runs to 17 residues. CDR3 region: CAIRAGTGGSGANVLTF. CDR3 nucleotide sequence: TGTGCCATCAGGGCCGGGACAGGGGGCTCTGGGGCCAACGTCCTGACTTTC.

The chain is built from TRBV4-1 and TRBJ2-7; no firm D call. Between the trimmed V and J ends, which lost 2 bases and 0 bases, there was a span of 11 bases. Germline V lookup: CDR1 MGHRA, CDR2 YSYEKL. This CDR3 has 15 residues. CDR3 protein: CASSQTIVISYEQYF. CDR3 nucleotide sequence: TGCGCCAGCAGCCAAACTATCGTTATCTCCTACGAGCAGTACTTC.

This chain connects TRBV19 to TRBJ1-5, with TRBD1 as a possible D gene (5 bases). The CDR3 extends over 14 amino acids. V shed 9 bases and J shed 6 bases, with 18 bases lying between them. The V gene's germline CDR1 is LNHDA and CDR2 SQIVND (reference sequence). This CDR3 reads CASKTGKGAQPQHF. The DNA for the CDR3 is TGTGCCAGCAAAACAGGTAAAGGTGCTCAGCCCCAGCATTTT.

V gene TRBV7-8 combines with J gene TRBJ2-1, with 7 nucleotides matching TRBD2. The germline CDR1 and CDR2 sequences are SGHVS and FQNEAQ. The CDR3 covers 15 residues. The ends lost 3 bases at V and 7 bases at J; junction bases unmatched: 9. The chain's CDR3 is CASSFGGGSYNEQFF. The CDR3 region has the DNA TGTGCCAGCAGCTTTGGTGGCGGGAGTTATAATGAGCAGTTCTTC.

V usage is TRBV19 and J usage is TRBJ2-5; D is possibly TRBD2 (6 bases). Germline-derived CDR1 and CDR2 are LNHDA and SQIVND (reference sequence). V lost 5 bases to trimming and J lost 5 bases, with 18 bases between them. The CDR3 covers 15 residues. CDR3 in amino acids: CASSLGKTSRETQYF. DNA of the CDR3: TGTGCCAGTAGTTTGGGCAAGACTAGTAGGGAGACCCAGTACTTC.

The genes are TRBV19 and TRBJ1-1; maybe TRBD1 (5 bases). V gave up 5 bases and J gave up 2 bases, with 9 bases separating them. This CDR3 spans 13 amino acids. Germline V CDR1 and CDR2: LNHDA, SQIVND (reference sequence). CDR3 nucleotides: TGTGCCAGTAGTGCTACAGGAAACACTGAAGCTTTCTTT. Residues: CASSATGNTEAFF.

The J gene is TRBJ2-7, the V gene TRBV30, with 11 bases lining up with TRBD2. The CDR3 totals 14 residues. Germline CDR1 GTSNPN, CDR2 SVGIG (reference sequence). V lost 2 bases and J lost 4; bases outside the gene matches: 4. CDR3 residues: CAWSRLAGGYEQYF. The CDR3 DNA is TGTGCCTGGAGTAGGCTAGCGGGAGGATACGAGCAGTACTTC.

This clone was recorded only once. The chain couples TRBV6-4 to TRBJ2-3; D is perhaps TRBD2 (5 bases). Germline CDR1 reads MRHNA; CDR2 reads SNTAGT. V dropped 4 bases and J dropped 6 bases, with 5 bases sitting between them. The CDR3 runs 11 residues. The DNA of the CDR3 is TGTGCCAGCAGTGGAGGGGATACGCAGTATTTT. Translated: CASSGGDTQYF.